The entry below gives a single TCR beta chain sequence along with its context. Its binding antigen is unknown. No much larger clone is present one base from it, and per-base qualities are unavailable. A distance of 16 bases separates the germline ends of V and J, which lose 4 bases and 5 bases respectively. CDR1 and CDR2 are drawn from the germline V gene (reference sequence): SGHNT, YYREEE. From the cysteine up to the phenylalanine, the CDR3 has a length of 15 residues. Just CDR3 DNA is preserved here, 45 bases in frame from base 1. Using the deep immunoSEQ assay, TCR CDR3 regions were amplified from genomic DNA by multiplex PCR. Genomic DNA extracted from each cell subset was distributed evenly over all wells of several immunoSEQ 96-well plates, and each plate served as one replicate. For sorted subsets, roughly 190 ng of genomic DNA, equivalent to 25,000 to 35,000 T cell genomes, went into each replicate PCR. Purified libraries were quantified with a Qubit 3.0 fluorometer, sized on a Bioanalyzer 2100, and re-quantified with the KAPA Library Quantification kit. Every immunoSEQ 96-well plate was sequenced on a separate single-read 150-cycle Illumina NextSeq 550 flow cell. As for the original processing: Because the immunoSEQ output included only junctional sequences and no quality scores, the filtering could not be the same as the filtering used for full-length reads. Sequences were annotated with PyIR, a Python wrapper for IgBLAST v1.9, and V/J genes and CDR3 were assigned using IMGT germline references. Any read was removed if the V/J assignment was weak (E-value above 1e-6), the CDR3 was missing, or the read contained stop codons, out-of-frame junctions, or ambiguous translated residues. V3J clonotypes were defined by identical inferred V gene, J gene, and CDR3 amino acid sequence. Percentage overlap between repertoires was calculated by dividing the number of shared unique clonotypes by the size of the smaller repertoire. RTK rarefaction, the Chao1 estimator, and Recon v2.1 estimates of unobserved clonotypes were used to assess repertoire richness. Generation probabilities were computed with OLGA for all TCRbeta clonotypes obtained by the gDNA method from several donors. The table was pulled from immuneACCESS by TCRdb, which kept in-frame rearrangements only. Such tables lose some clones; where checked, under half of the loss comes from unresolved V genes, and the rest has no known cause. V and J calls and clone size are given by that table; D and trimming were obtained from the DNA. The sample table holds roughly 2.4 million clones, of which 95% were seen once. Over 0.1% of the sample comes from the top ten.

These data are taken from a study of shared clonotypes between healthy human individuals (dated by TCRdb to 2018 to 2021). As for the study more broadly: The cohort comprised a couple of women and a few men aged 18 to 49 years. Per donor, three plates each were used for CD4 naive and CD4 memory, two for CD8 naive, and one for CD8 memory. Each donor's leukapheresis produced roughly between about 0.9 and 9.5 billion PBMCs. Blood TCR repertoires of roughly 5 healthy adults were deeply sequenced to estimate repertoire size and the extent of clonotype sharing between individuals. Different laboratories and diverse techniques were used to prepare libraries and sequence TCR repertoires, to increase sequencing depth and limit assay-specific biases. Points the paper makes about the study in general: Sampling was restricted to blood, and TCR repertoires in tissue are likely to differ from TCR repertoires in blood. Larger estimated clonotype richness was generally found for naive subsets than for memory subsets. The genetic and exposure-history diversity represented was limited by the small number of donors. Pairwise subsampling led to the expectation that sequencing depth would affect the degree of clonotype sharing among donors. Sharing across a few donors was observed for about 5% of naive CD4, under 4% of naive CD8, 2.3% of memory CD4, and roughly 0.4% of memory CD8 clonotypes. Higher generation probabilities were observed for clonotypes shared by all four sorted-subset donors than for non-shared clonotypes. Rarefaction of sorted-subset datasets indicated incomplete sequencing despite the large sequencing depth.

The donors were healthy, HIV-negative adults with no recently reported acute infections or vaccinations. Every donor was a Caucasian adult living in Nashville, Tennessee, USA. CD4+ T cells were enriched by magnetic negative selection, after which naive cells were positively selected on CD45RA and the negative fraction was taken as the memory subset. Blood was obtained by leukapheresis, after which PBMCs were separated by Ficoll-Histopaque density gradient centrifugation and cryopreserved in liquid nitrogen vapor phase. Analytical flow cytometry was used to check the purity and quantity of every magnetically sorted T cell population. From each sorted fraction, genomic DNA was isolated and quantified by UV absorbance on a Nanodrop 2000c.

The rearranged chain carries TRBV5-4 and TRBJ2-1; 5 matching bases give a weak D call of TRBD2. Sequencing was carried out using naive CD4+ T cells sorted from blood. The cell subset or site label of this sample denotes: CD45RA+ positively selected. The TCR was taken from a man between 18 and 35 years old in good health. The nucleotide sequence is given as TGTGCCAGCAGCACCCGGGATCGCGCGAACAATGAGCAGTTCTTC. This codes for CASSTRDRANNEQFF.